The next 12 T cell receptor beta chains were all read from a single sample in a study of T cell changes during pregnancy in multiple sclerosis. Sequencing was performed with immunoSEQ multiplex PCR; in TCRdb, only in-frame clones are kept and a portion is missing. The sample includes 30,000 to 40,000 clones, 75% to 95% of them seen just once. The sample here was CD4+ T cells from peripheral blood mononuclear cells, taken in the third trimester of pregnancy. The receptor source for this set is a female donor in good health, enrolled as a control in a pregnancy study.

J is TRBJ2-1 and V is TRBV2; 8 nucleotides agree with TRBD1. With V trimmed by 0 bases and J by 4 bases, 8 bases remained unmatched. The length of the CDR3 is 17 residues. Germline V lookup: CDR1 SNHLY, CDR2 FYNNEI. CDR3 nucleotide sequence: TGTGCCAGCAGTGAAGCGGGGGCAGGGGGCGGGTACAATGAGCAGTTCTTC. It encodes CASSEAGAGGGYNEQFF.

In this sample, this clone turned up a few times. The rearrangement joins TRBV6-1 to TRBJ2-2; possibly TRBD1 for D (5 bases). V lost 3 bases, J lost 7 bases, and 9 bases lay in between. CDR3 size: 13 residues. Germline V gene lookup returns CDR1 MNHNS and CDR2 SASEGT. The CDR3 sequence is CASSDRGSGELFF. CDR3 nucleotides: TGTGCCAGCAGTGATAGGGGAAGCGGGGAGCTGTTTTTT.

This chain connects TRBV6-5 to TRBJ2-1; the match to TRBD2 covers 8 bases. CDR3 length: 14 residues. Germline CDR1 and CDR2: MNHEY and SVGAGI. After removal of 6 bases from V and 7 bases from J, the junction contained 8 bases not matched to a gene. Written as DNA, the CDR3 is TGTGCCAGCAGCCCGGGACTAGTTGATAATGAGCAGTTCTTC. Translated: CASSPGLVDNEQFF.

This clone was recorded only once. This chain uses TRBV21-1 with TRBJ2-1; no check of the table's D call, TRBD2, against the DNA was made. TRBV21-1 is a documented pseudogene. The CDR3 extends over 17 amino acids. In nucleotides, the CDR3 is TGTGCCAGCAGCAAATTGGAGGCTAGCCAGCGCCCGAATGAGCAGTTCTTC. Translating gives CASSKLEASQRPNEQFF.

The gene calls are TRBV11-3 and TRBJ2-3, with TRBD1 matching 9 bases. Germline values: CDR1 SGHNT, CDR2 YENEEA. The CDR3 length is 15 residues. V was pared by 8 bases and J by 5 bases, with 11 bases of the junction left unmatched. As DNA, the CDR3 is TGTGCCAGCGGGACAGGGCTCACCGGACGAGATACGCAGTATTTT. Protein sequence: CASGTGLTGRDTQYF.

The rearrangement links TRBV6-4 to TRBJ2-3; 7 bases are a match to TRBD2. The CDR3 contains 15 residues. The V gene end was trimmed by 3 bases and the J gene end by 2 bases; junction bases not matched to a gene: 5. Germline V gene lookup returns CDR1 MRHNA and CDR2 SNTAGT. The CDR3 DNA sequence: TGTGCCAGCAGTGAGGGGCGGGAGCCCACAGATACGCAGTATTTT. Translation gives CASSEGREPTDTQYF.

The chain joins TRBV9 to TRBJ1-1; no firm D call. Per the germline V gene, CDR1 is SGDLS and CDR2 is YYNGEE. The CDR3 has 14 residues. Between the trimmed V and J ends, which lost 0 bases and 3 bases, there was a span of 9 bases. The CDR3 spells CASSVDFQDTEAFF. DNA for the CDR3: TGTGCCAGCAGCGTAGATTTCCAGGACACTGAAGCTTTCTTT.

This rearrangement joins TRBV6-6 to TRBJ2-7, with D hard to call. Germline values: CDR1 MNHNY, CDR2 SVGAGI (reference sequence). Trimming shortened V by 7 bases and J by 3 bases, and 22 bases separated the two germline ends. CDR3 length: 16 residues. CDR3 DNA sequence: TGTGCCAGCACCAGCCGGCGTTTCGCGCGGAACTACGAGCAGTACTTC. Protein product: CASTSRRFARNYEQYF.

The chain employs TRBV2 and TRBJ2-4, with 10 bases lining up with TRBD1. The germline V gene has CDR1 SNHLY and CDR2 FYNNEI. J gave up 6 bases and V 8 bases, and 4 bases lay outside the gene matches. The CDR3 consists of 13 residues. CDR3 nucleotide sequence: TGTGCCAGCGGTCGACAGGGGGCAAACATTCAGTACTTC. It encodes CASGRQGANIQYF.

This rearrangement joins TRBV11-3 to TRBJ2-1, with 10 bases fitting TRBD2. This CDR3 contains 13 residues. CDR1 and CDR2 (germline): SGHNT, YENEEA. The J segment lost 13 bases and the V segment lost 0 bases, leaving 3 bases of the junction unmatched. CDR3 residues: CASSLDSSGSQFF. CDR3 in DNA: TGTGCCAGCAGCTTAGATTCTAGCGGGAGCCAGTTCTTC.

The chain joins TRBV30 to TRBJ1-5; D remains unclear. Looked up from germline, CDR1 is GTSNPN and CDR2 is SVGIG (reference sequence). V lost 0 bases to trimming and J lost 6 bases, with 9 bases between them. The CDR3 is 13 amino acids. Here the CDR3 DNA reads TGTGCCTGGAGTGTAAGCCCCGGTCAGCCCCAGCATTTT. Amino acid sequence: CAWSVSPGQPQHF.

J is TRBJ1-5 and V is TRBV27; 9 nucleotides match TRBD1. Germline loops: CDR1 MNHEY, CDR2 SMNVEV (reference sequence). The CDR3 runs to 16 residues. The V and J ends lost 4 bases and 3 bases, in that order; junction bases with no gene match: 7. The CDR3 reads CASSSRQGVLNQPQHF. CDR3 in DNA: TGTGCCAGCAGTTCCCGACAGGGGGTCCTCAATCAGCCCCAGCATTTT.